This is a list of T cell receptor beta chains from one sample in a study of naive and memory T cell subsets. TCRdb analysed the UMI-ligation and nested PCR reads with MiXCR anew, one entry per CDR3 protein. The table has roughly 98,000 distinct CDR3 sequences, roughly 7.3% seen once. The sequenced material came from central memory CD4+ T cells from blood. The receptors stem from a human donor in good health. CDR3s include the opening cysteine and the closing phenylalanine or tryptophan. The order of the fields is V gene, D gene, clone size, CDR3 length, J gene, CDR3 protein, CDR3 DNA. The D gene is left open where the match is weak. For some rows the clone size is stated as once, few or many, or as a class when expanded; others skip it.

v_gene: TRBV30
d_gene: TRBD1
abundance: few
len: 18
j_gene: TRBJ1-5
CDR3aa: CAWSVGRQGVAINQPQHF
CDR3nt: TGTGCCTGGAGTGTGGGGAGACAGGGAGTTGCGATCAATCAGCCCCAGCATTTT

v_gene: TRBV20-1
d_gene: TRBD1
abundance: few
len: 14
j_gene: TRBJ2-1
CDR3aa: CSARTPTGGYEQFF
CDR3nt: TGCAGTGCTAGAACCCCGACAGGGGGGTATGAGCAGTTCTTC

v_gene: TRBV4-2
d_gene: TRBD2
abundance: few
len: 15
j_gene: TRBJ2-3
CDR3aa: CASSRTSGSEDTQYF
CDR3nt: TGTGCCAGCAGCCGGACTAGCGGGAGTGAAGATACGCAGTATTTT

v_gene: TRBV18
d_gene: .
abundance: few
len: 15
j_gene: TRBJ2-3
CDR3aa: CASSPGLKLTDTQYF
CDR3nt: TGTGCCAGCTCACCGGGACTCAAACTCACAGATACGCAGTATTTT

v_gene: TRBV7-3
d_gene: TRBD2
abundance: many
len: 13
j_gene: TRBJ2-1
CDR3aa: CASSLGTSLEQFF
CDR3nt: TGTGCCAGCAGCTTAGGGACTAGCCTTGAGCAGTTCTTC

v_gene: TRBV30
d_gene: .
abundance: many
len: 16
j_gene: TRBJ2-2
CDR3aa: CAWSNPGTENTGELFF
CDR3nt: TGTGCCTGGAGTAACCCCGGGACCGAGAACACCGGGGAGCTGTTTTTT

v_gene: TRBV14
d_gene: .
abundance: .
len: 15
j_gene: TRBJ2-1
CDR3aa: CASSQVPGSYNEQFF
CDR3nt: TGTGCCAGCAGCCAAGTCCCGGGCTCCTACAATGAGCAGTTCTTC

v_gene: TRBV11-2
d_gene: .
abundance: few
len: 13
j_gene: TRBJ2-5
CDR3aa: CASSLDYQETQYF
CDR3nt: TGTGCCAGCAGCTTAGACTACCAAGAGACCCAGTACTTC

v_gene: TRBV29-1
d_gene: .
abundance: many
len: 13
j_gene: TRBJ1-5
CDR3aa: CSVSGSGVQPQHF
CDR3nt: TGCAGCGTTAGCGGGTCGGGTGTACAGCCCCAGCATTTT

v_gene: TRBV7-9
d_gene: TRBD1
abundance: .
len: 19
j_gene: TRBJ1-2
CDR3aa: CASSHGQGEPILANYGYTF
CDR3nt: TGTGCCAGCAGCCATGGACAGGGGGAGCCTATATTAGCTAACTATGGCTACACCTTC

v_gene: TRBV6-2/TRBV6-3
d_gene: .
abundance: many
len: 16
j_gene: TRBJ2-1
CDR3aa: CASSPGTFSSYNEQFF
CDR3nt: TGTGCCAGCAGTCCGGGGACTTTTTCTTCCTACAATGAGCAGTTCTTC

v_gene: TRBV20-1
d_gene: TRBD1
abundance: many
len: 15
j_gene: TRBJ1-1
CDR3aa: CSARNAGQMNTEAFF
CDR3nt: TGCAGTGCCCGCAATGCGGGACAGATGAACACTGAAGCTTTCTTT